The rows below give T cell receptor beta chains drawn from one sample of a study of cytomegalovirus exposure and HLA in healthy donors. Clones were read by immunoSEQ multiplex PCR, and TCRdb kept only the in-frame ones, dropping some. This sample has about 130,000 clones, with just under 75% found just once. The specimen was PBMCs. The receptor source for this set is a man aged 35 to 55 in good health and CMV-seropositive. The CDR3 runs from the conserved cysteine through the conserved F or W. The order of the fields is V gene, D gene, CDR3 length, J gene, clone size, CDR3 DNA, CDR3 protein. The D gene is left open where the match is weak. The size field is filled for only some rows; it gives once, few, many or a size class.

>TRBV10-3|NA|14|TRBJ1-5|NA
TGTGCCATCAGTGGACAGGATAGCAATCAGCCCCAGCATTTT
CAISGQDSNQPQHF
>TRBV30|TRBD1|18|TRBJ1-4|NA
TGTGCCTGGAGTGTACGGGGACAGGGGAGCGGCCAGGCGGGCGAACTGTTTTTT
CAWSVRGQGSGQAGELFF
>TRBV15|NA|16|TRBJ2-7|NA
TGTGCCACCAGCAGAGATCTGTCGACAATATCCTACGAGCAGTACTTC
CATSRDLSTISYEQYF
>TRBV6-5|NA|13|TRBJ1-5|NA
TGTGCCAGCAGTTACTACCAGGATCAGCCCCAGCATTTT
CASSYYQDQPQHF
>TRBV7-8|TRBD2|16|TRBJ2-5|NA
TGTGCCAGCAGCCTTAGCGGGAGAGGGGGGGGAGAGACCCAGTACTTC
CASSLSGRGGGETQYF
>TRBV28|NA|15|TRBJ2-3|once
TGTGCCAGCCTCCAGGCAGCGGCTAGCACAGATACGCAGTATTTT
CASLQAAASTDTQYF
>TRBV2|NA|13|TRBJ2-5|NA
TGTGCCAGCAGTCGCCGTCAGCAAGAGACCCAGTACTTC
CASSRRQQETQYF
>TRBV30|TRBD2|14|TRBJ2-1|NA
TGTGCCCGGCAGGGAGCGGGAGGGCATGGTGAGCAGTTCTTC
CARQGAGGHGEQFF
>TRBV19|TRBD1|16|TRBJ1-4|NA
TGTGCCAGTAGCCAGGGGGGGACAGGGTTTTATGAAAAACTGTTTTTT
CASSQGGTGFYEKLFF
>TRBV18|TRBD1|15|TRBJ1-5|NA
TGTGCCAGCTCAGACCAGGGGGTATGGGGTCAGCCCCAGCATTTT
CASSDQGVWGQPQHF
>TRBV28|NA|18|TRBJ2-6|NA
TGTGCCAGCAGTTATTCGATATCAGGGCTTGCTGGGGCCAACGTCCTGACTTTC
CASSYSISGLAGANVLTF
>TRBV5-1|NA|13|TRBJ2-7|NA
TGCGCCAGCGCCAGATCTCCGGGGTACGAGCAGTACTTC
CASARSPGYEQYF
>TRBV19|TRBD2|15|TRBJ2-1|NA
TGTGCCAGTGCCAGACTAGCGGGAGGGTACAATGAGCAGTTCTTC
CASARLAGGYNEQFF
>TRBV2|TRBD1|15|TRBJ1-4|NA
TGTGCCAGCAGTCGGGACAGGGCAACTAATGAAAAACTGTTTTTT
CASSRDRATNEKLFF
>TRBV7-8|TRBD1|14|TRBJ1-1|NA
TGTGCCAGCAGCTCGGGACAGCTGAACACTGAAGCTTTCTTT
CASSSGQLNTEAFF
>TRBV29-1|NA|13|TRBJ2-5|NA
TGCAGCGTTGAAACGGCGGGTAAAGAGACCCAGTACTTC
CSVETAGKETQYF
>TRBV10-1|TRBD2|19|TRBJ2-1|NA
TGCGCCAGCAGTGACCCTAGCGGGAGGCCAAGCGGTTCCTACAATGAGCAGTTCTTC
CASSDPSGRPSGSYNEQFF
>TRBV28|TRBD2|14|TRBJ2-1|NA
TGTGCCAGCAGTGATCCGGGACTATACAATGAGCAGTTCTTC
CASSDPGLYNEQFF
>TRBV30|NA|15|TRBJ1-3|NA
TGTGCCTGGAGCGAAAAACGCGGGGCTGGAAACACCATATATTTT
CAWSEKRGAGNTIYF
>TRBV19|NA|15|TRBJ2-7|NA
TGTGCCAGTAGTATAACGACTAGAGTTGCCTACGAGCAGTACTTC
CASSITTRVAYEQYF
>TRBV7-9|TRBD1|14|TRBJ1-4|NA
TGTGCCAGCAGCCTAGGGACAGCTAATGAAAAACTGTTTTTT
CASSLGTANEKLFF
>TRBV19|TRBD1|14|TRBJ1-2|NA
TGTGCCAGTAGTCCCCGACAGGGAAACTATGGCTACACCTTC
CASSPRQGNYGYTF
>TRBV6-1|TRBD1|14|TRBJ1-5|NA
TGTGCCAGCAGTTTAACAGGGGGGAATCAGCCCCAGCATTTT
CASSLTGGNQPQHF
>TRBV5-8|NA|12|TRBJ1-1|NA
TGTGCCAGCAGCTTGGGAGCCGGGGGGGCTTTCTTT
CASSLGAGGAFF
>TRBV10-1|TRBD2|14|TRBJ2-7|NA
TGCGCCAGCAGTGGCCTAGCGGGAGCCTACGAGCAGTACTTC
CASSGLAGAYEQYF
>TRBV28|TRBD1|15|TRBJ2-3|few
TGTGCCAGCAGTTTCGGACAGGGGCTAGGAGATACGCAGTATTTT
CASSFGQGLGDTQYF
>TRBV7-6|TRBD1|18|TRBJ1-3|NA
TGTGCCAGCAGCTCCACCTCGGCAGGGGGCGCGGGAGGAAACACCATATATTTT
CASSSTSAGGAGGNTIYF
>TRBV5-1|TRBD1|15|TRBJ1-2|NA
TGCGCCAGCAGCTTGGCCGGGGACAGGGGCTACGGCTACACCTTC
CASSLAGDRGYGYTF
>TRBV5-1|NA|17|TRBJ2-1|NA
TGCGCCAGCAGCTTGGGGGGGACAACTTACTCCTACAATGAGCAGTTCTTC
CASSLGGTTYSYNEQFF
>TRBV28|NA|14|TRBJ1-5|NA
TGTGCCAGCAGTTTGGGACATTCCAAGCAGCCCCAGCATTTT
CASSLGHSKQPQHF
>TRBV5-6|NA|14|TRBJ1-1|NA
TGTGCCAGCAGCTTCGTAGATATGAACACTGAAGCTTTCTTT
CASSFVDMNTEAFF
>TRBV28|TRBD2|10|TRBJ2-7|NA
TGTGCCAGCCGCGGGGGTAGGCAGTACTTC
CASRGGRQYF
>TRBV28|NA|14|TRBJ1-5|NA
TGTGCCAGCAGTCCCCAGGGGACCAATCAGCCCCAGCATTTT
CASSPQGTNQPQHF
>TRBV7-9|NA|10|TRBJ2-3|NA
TGTGCCAGCAGCCTAGATACGCAGTATTTT
CASSLDTQYF
>TRBV7-2|NA|12|TRBJ2-2|NA
TGTGCCAGCAGCTTATACAATGGGGAGCTGTTTTTT
CASSLYNGELFF
>TRBV6-1|NA|13|TRBJ2-5|NA
TGTGCCAGCAGTGAAATGTCAGGAGAGACCCAGTACTTC
CASSEMSGETQYF
>TRBV19|NA|15|TRBJ1-1|NA
TGTGCCAGTAGTATCAGGCGACAGCCAAACACTGAAGCTTTCTTT
CASSIRRQPNTEAFF
>TRBV7-9|TRBD2|15|TRBJ2-3|NA
TGTGCCAGCAGAGGGGGCGGGGGGGCCACAGATACGCAGTATTTT
CASRGGGGATDTQYF
>TRBV4-1|TRBD1|16|TRBJ1-6|few
TGCGCCAGCAGCCAGCCCGGGACAGGGCCACATTCACCCCTCCACTTT
CASSQPGTGPHSPLHF
>TRBV7-6|TRBD1|15|TRBJ1-4|NA
TGTGCCAGCAGCGAGACCGGGACAGGGGTAGAAAAACTGTTTTTT
CASSETGTGVEKLFF
>TRBV10-1|NA|13|TRBJ1-1|NA
TGCGCCAGCACATCGTCGGGGTTAACTGAAGCTTTCTTT
CASTSSGLTEAFF
>TRBV19|NA|17|TRBJ1-1|few
TGTGCCAGTAGTATCTCCCGAGGGGGGGGTCTAGGCACTGAAGCTTTCTTT
CASSISRGGGLGTEAFF
>TRBV28|TRBD1|20|TRBJ1-5|once
TGTGCCAGCAGTTGGCCGGGACAGCAAAAGTCATCGTTTGGCAATCAGCCCCAGCATTTT
CASSWPGQQKSSFGNQPQHF
>TRBV18|TRBD1|16|TRBJ1-4|NA
TGTGCCAGCTCACCAAGACAGGGGGCAACTAATGAAAAACTGTTTTTT
CASSPRQGATNEKLFF
>TRBV4-2|TRBD2|14|TRBJ2-3|NA
TGTGCCAGCAGCCCCGGGGGGGCGACAGATACGCAGTATTTT
CASSPGGATDTQYF
>TRBV12-5|TRBD1|15|TRBJ2-2|NA
TGTGCTAGTGGTTTGGGTAACAGGGGACCCGGGGAGCTGTTTTTT
CASGLGNRGPGELFF
>TRBV6-5|NA|15|TRBJ2-7|NA
TGTGCCAGCAGTTATGATAGCGCGGATGCCTACGAGCAGTACTTC
CASSYDSADAYEQYF
>TRBV28|NA|14|TRBJ1-1|once
TGTGCCAGCACCCCCGGCGGGATGAACACTGAAGCTTTCTTT
CASTPGGMNTEAFF
>TRBV7-8|NA|13|TRBJ1-2|NA
TGTGCCAGCAGCTTCCAGGGATCCTATGGCTACACCTTC
CASSFQGSYGYTF
>TRBV5-6|TRBD1|16|TRBJ2-1|NA
TGTGCCAGCAGCACCCAGGACAGGGGGCGGTACAATGAGCAGTTCTTC
CASSTQDRGRYNEQFF